Listed below are T cell receptor beta chains from one sample, sequenced in a study of control samples from healthy donors and cancer patients. This table comes from immunoSEQ multiplex PCR, and its TCRdb copy is limited to in-frame clones, with some not included. The top ten clones hold 5% to 8% of a sample with about 410,000 clones, 75% to 95% of them seen once. The sequenced sample was PBMCs. The receptors stem from a man aged 35 to 55 with head and neck cancer. CDR3s include the opening cysteine and the closing phenylalanine or tryptophan. D genes are given only for firm matches. Clone size, where shown, is once, few, many, or a class for clones that have expanded.

abundance,d_gene,v_gene,j_gene,CDR3aa,CDR3nt
NA,TRBD1,TRBV7-2,TRBJ1-1,CASSPRTGVNTEAFF,TGTGCCAGCAGCCCAAGAACAGGGGTGAACACTGAAGCTTTCTTT
NA,NA,TRBV27,TRBJ2-7,CASSHSGWEQYF,TGTGCCAGCAGTCACAGTGGCTGGGAGCAGTACTTC
NA,NA,TRBV12-3/TRBV12-4,TRBJ2-7,CASSLVGRGEQYF,TGTGCCAGCAGTTTAGTGGGTCGAGGCGAGCAGTACTTC
NA,NA,TRBV28,TRBJ1-1,CASSFPLAGRVKNTEAFF,TGTGCCAGCAGTTTCCCCCTGGCAGGGCGAGTTAAGAACACTGAAGCTTTCTTT
NA,NA,TRBV13,TRBJ2-5,CASSNGLNRSQYF,TGTGCCAGCAGCAACGGACTCAACAGGAGCCAGTACTTC
NA,NA,TRBV28,TRBJ1-2,CASSFHNPPYGYTF,TGTGCCAGCAGTTTCCATAATCCCCCCTATGGCTACACCTTC
NA,NA,TRBV12-3/TRBV12-4,TRBJ1-6,CASSLWNSPLHF,TGTGCCAGCAGTTTATGGAATTCACCCCTCCACTTT
few,NA,TRBV7-2,TRBJ1-5,CASSSLSYQPQHF,TGTGCCAGCAGCTCGCTCTCGTATCAGCCCCAGCATTTT
once,NA,TRBV28,TRBJ2-7,CASSLSSLRPPYEQYF,TGTGCCAGCAGTTTATCGTCATTGAGGCCTCCTTACGAGCAGTACTTC
NA,NA,TRBV28,TRBJ1-1,CASSFWGGNTEAFF,TGTGCCAGCAGTTTCTGGGGGGGGAACACTGAAGCTTTCTTT
NA,NA,TRBV20-1,TRBJ1-1,CSASSGWNTEAFF,TGCAGTGCTAGTTCAGGATGGAACACTGAAGCTTTCTTT
NA,NA,TRBV7-9,TRBJ1-2,CASSDGAGLLYGYTF,TGTGCCAGCAGCGATGGGGCCGGACTCCTCTATGGCTACACCTTC
NA,TRBD1,TRBV12-5,TRBJ1-2,CASGLDRGQGYGYTF,TGTGCTAGTGGTTTGGACAGGGGGCAGGGCTATGGCTACACCTTC
NA,TRBD2,TRBV24-1,TRBJ2-2,CATSEGLAGVTGELFF,TGTGCCACCAGTGAAGGACTAGCGGGTGTCACCGGGGAGCTGTTTTTT
NA,TRBD2,TRBV5-6,TRBJ2-7,CASSFPSGGGYEQYF,TGTGCCAGCAGCTTTCCTAGCGGGGGTGGTTACGAGCAGTACTTC
NA,NA,TRBV2,TRBJ2-7,CASRGTVYEQYF,TGTGCCAGCAGGGGTACAGTCTACGAGCAGTACTTC
few,NA,TRBV7-3,TRBJ1-5,CASSSYGPNQPQHF,TGTGCCAGCAGCTCCTATGGTCCCAATCAGCCCCAGCATTTT
NA,NA,TRBV5-4,TRBJ1-6,CASSSSLRTDNSPLHF,TGTGCCAGCAGCTCCTCCCTGAGGACGGACAATTCACCCCTCCACTTT
NA,TRBD1,TRBV9,TRBJ2-7,CASSVGGTGMSYEQYF,TGTGCCAGCAGCGTAGGTGGGACAGGGATGTCCTACGAGCAGTACTTC
NA,NA,TRBV5-6,TRBJ1-2,CASSPAGAAGYTF,TGTGCCAGCAGCCCCGCAGGGGCTGCTGGCTACACCTTC
NA,TRBD1,TRBV5-1,TRBJ1-4,CASSQQGDEKLFF,TGCGCCAGCAGCCAACAGGGGGATGAAAAACTGTTTTTT
NA,NA,TRBV4-1,TRBJ2-1,CASSQDRFGGAYNEQFF,TGCGCCAGCAGCCAAGATCGTTTCGGCGGAGCCTACAATGAGCAGTTCTTC